Below are 7 T cell receptor beta chains sequenced from a single sample in a study of T-cell memory formation after mild COVID-19. TCRdb reanalysed the 5' RACE reads using MiXCR and keeps one entry per CDR3 protein. Of roughly 480,000 distinct CDR3 sequences listed, roughly 23% are singletons. The material sequenced was PBMCs or a T cell subset sorted from them (not recorded which). These TCRs come from an adult woman who had mild COVID-19 (a few samples of this study predate the infection). Cell type and time point are not known.

This rearrangement joins TRBV7-2 to TRBJ2-1, with D possibly TRBD2 on 5 matching bases. CDR1 is SGHTA, CDR2 FQGNSA, per germline. The length of the CDR3 is 16 residues. V was clipped by 7 bases and J by 4 bases, with 20 bases between them. CDR3 bases: TGTGCCAGCACCTTCGCAGCGGTATCCTCTTACAATGAGCAGTTCTTC. As protein: CASTFAAVSSYNEQFF.

The table lists this clonotype with a few counts. This chain links TRBV29-1 with TRBJ2-3; 8 bases map to TRBD2. The V gene end was trimmed by 5 bases and the J gene end by 2 bases; junction bases not matched to a gene: 9. Per the germline V gene, CDR1 is SQVTM and CDR2 is ANQGSEA. The CDR3 has 15 amino acids. CDR3 bases: TGCAGCGTTCGGGGGGGGCGAGATTACACAGATACGCAGTATTTT. This translates into CSVRGGRDYTDTQYF.

Only a few counts were recorded for this clonotype. The V and J genes are TRBV5-1 and TRBJ2-7; TRBD2 matches at 7 bases. V lost 3 bases, J lost 2 bases, and 5 bases stayed unmatched. The germline V gene has CDR1 SGHRS and CDR2 YFSETQ. The CDR3 consists of 14 residues. For the CDR3, the DNA is TGCGCCAGCAGCTCCAGCGGGGAGGCCTACGAGCAGTACTTC. This codes for CASSSSGEAYEQYF.

The chain has TRBV12-3 or TRBV12-4 and TRBJ2-5; D is possibly TRBD1 (5 bases). This CDR3 region has 15 residues. V lost 6 bases and J lost 2, with 16 bases in between. CDR3: CASSLGDGVQETQYF. The CDR3 bases are TGTGCCAGCAGCCTAGGGGATGGGGTTCAAGAGACCCAGTACTTC.

The chain is built from TRBV29-1 and TRBJ1-1, with 8 bases fitting TRBD1. Germline V gives CDR1 SQVTM, CDR2 ANQGSEA. The CDR3 contains 13 residues. Losses at the gene ends were 7 bases for V and 4 bases for J; bases not matched to a gene: 8. CDR3 bases: TGCAGCGCTAGACAGGGGTCAAGCACTGAAGCTTTCTTT. Translated: CSARQGSSTEAFF.

The chain links TRBV20-1 to TRBJ1-1, with TRBD1 matching 7 bases. CDR1 and CDR2 from the germline V gene are DFQATT and SNEGSKA (reference sequence). The CDR3 runs 14 residues. The ends lost 5 bases at V and 1 base at J; junction bases unmatched: 7. The CDR3 region has the DNA TGCAGTGCTCGACCCGGGACAGCGAACACTGAAGCTTTCTTT. Its protein product is CSARPGTANTEAFF.

A few counts support this clonotype. The chain carries TRBV6-5 and TRBJ1-4, with D perhaps TRBD1 (5 bases). The V gene lost 4 bases and the J gene lost 8 bases, with 17 bases spanning the gap. There are 15 residues in the CDR3. The germline V gene encodes CDR1 MNHEY and CDR2 SVGAGI. The CDR3 region has the DNA TGTGCCAGCAGTTCAGGTGTCGGGGGAGACGAAAAACTGTTTTTT. This gives the protein CASSSGVGGDEKLFF.